These T cell receptor beta chains were read from a single sample in a study of blood T cell repertoires in COVID-19. Assay: immunoSEQ multiplex PCR; the TCRdb copy retains only in-frame clones and omits some. The data show approximately 220,000 clones, 86% seen once. What was sequenced was peripheral blood. These receptors were taken from a woman aged 45-65 years with acute or convalescent COVID-19. The CDR3 runs from the conserved cysteine through the conserved F or W. Fields, in order: D gene, V gene, J gene, clone size, CDR3 DNA, CDR3 protein. A D gene is named only where the DNA matches it firmly. Where a row states a size, it is once, few, many or the class of an expanded clone; other rows omit it.

NA	TRBV2	TRBJ2-3	NA	TGTGCCAGCAGTGACAGGGGTACAGATACGCAGTATTTT	CASSDRGTDTQYF
TRBD1	TRBV5-1	TRBJ1-6	NA	TGCGCCAGCAGTTTGGGTGAGGGGGCTAGGTCACCCCTCCACTTT	CASSLGEGARSPLHF
NA	TRBV9	TRBJ1-6	NA	TGTGCCAGCAGCGTAGAAGGCAGGCCTAATTCACCCCTCCACTTT	CASSVEGRPNSPLHF
NA	TRBV4-3	TRBJ2-7	once	TGCGCCAGCAGCCAAGAATTGGGACTTCACTACGAGCAGTACTTC	CASSQELGLHYEQYF
TRBD1	TRBV30	TRBJ1-1	NA	TGTGCCTGGAGTATTTGGACAGGGGGCCGTGGTATGAACACTGAAGCTTTCTTT	CAWSIWTGGRGMNTEAFF
TRBD1	TRBV6-5	TRBJ2-7	NA	TGTGCCAGCATGGCGACAGGGGGTAGCTCCTACGAGCAGTACTTC	CASMATGGSSYEQYF
TRBD1	TRBV13	TRBJ2-2	NA	TGTGCCAGCAGCTTACCGGGACAGGGATCTACCGGGGAGCTGTTTTTT	CASSLPGQGSTGELFF
NA	TRBV12-3/TRBV12-4	TRBJ2-7	NA	TGTGCCAGCAGTTTGGGGGGTTCCTACGAGCAGTACTTC	CASSLGGSYEQYF
NA	TRBV10-1	TRBJ2-5	NA	TGCGCCAGCAGTGAGTCGTGTGACAGCGATTTGGAGACCCAGTACTTC	CASSESCDSDLETQYF
NA	TRBV5-5	TRBJ2-5	NA	TGTGCCAGCAGCTGGGGGACACTCCAAGAGACCCAGTACTTC	CASSWGTLQETQYF
TRBD1	TRBV5-8	TRBJ1-2	few	TGTGCCAGCAGTGGACAGGAGGCTAACTATGGCTACACCTTC	CASSGQEANYGYTF
TRBD2	TRBV18	TRBJ2-1	NA	TGTGCCAGCTTCGGACTAGCGGCTACCTACAATGAGCAGTTCTTC	CASFGLAATYNEQFF
TRBD1	TRBV9	TRBJ2-5	NA	TGTGCCAGCAGCTCCGACCACCCCAACAGGGGGATTCAAGAGACCCAGTACTTC	CASSSDHPNRGIQETQYF
NA	TRBV18	TRBJ1-3	NA	TGTGCCAGCTCACCGGGAGGTATAGGTGGAAACACCATATATTTT	CASSPGGIGGNTIYF
NA	TRBV7-9	TRBJ1-2	NA	TGTGCCAGCAGCGCACTTACCGGAGACAAGGGGAATAACTATGGCTACACCTTC	CASSALTGDKGNNYGYTF
NA	TRBV12-5	TRBJ2-1	NA	TGTGCTAGTGGTTTGCAGGTCCCTGAGCAGTTCTTC	CASGLQVPEQFF
TRBD2	TRBV7-2	TRBJ2-3	NA	TGTGCCAGCAGCTTTCTAGCGGGGGATACGCAGTATTTT	CASSFLAGDTQYF
NA	TRBV6-5	TRBJ2-2	NA	TGTGCCAGCAGCCGCACAGGGACCCTCACCGGGGAGCTGTTTTTT	CASSRTGTLTGELFF
NA	TRBV21-1	TRBJ2-1	few	TGTGCCAGCAGCCCCAGGACTAGCGGGGGGGCGAGGAGCAATGAGCAGTTCTTC	CASSPRTSGGARSNEQFF
TRBD2	TRBV6-5	TRBJ2-3	NA	TGTGCCAGCAGCACCCTAGCGGGAGATACGCAGTATTTT	CASSTLAGDTQYF
TRBD1	TRBV10-3	TRBJ1-4	NA	TGTGCCATCCGCCCCGACAGGGATAAAAAACTGTTTTTT	CAIRPDRDKKLFF
NA	TRBV27	TRBJ2-1	NA	TGTGCCAGCAGTTGGCGCAGCGGAAGCTCCTACAATGAGCAGTTCTTC	CASSWRSGSSYNEQFF
NA	TRBV9	TRBJ1-1	NA	TGTGCCAGCAGCGTAGTCGGAGACAGGCGAAACACTGAAGCTTTCTTT	CASSVVGDRRNTEAFF
NA	TRBV30	TRBJ1-2	NA	TGTGCCTGGAGTTTGGGGGGTAGCATCTCCTATGGCTACACCTTC	CAWSLGGSISYGYTF
NA	TRBV6-5	TRBJ2-5	NA	TGTGCCAGCAGTTACTCGAGAGCAAGTGAGACCCAGTACTTC	CASSYSRASETQYF
NA	TRBV19	TRBJ2-5	NA	TGTGCCAGTAGTATAAACGAGGGCTTCCAAGAGACCCAGTACTTC	CASSINEGFQETQYF
TRBD2	TRBV27	TRBJ2-5	NA	TGTGCCAGCAGAATTCTAGCGGGTCAAGAGACCCAGTACTTC	CASRILAGQETQYF
NA	TRBV6-2/TRBV6-3	TRBJ2-1	once	TGTGCCAGCAGTTACTCGGCCAACTACAATGAGCAGTTCTTC	CASSYSANYNEQFF
NA	TRBV30	TRBJ2-1	once	TGTGCCTGGAGTGTATCTAACTACAATGAGCAGTTCTTC	CAWSVSNYNEQFF
NA	TRBV19	TRBJ1-6	NA	TGTGCCAGTAGTATAGCTCGGGGTAGCTCCTATAATTCACCCCTCCACTTT	CASSIARGSSYNSPLHF
NA	TRBV5-4	TRBJ2-7	NA	TGTGCCAGCAGCTTGGATCCGGTACCGGGCGAGCAGTACTTC	CASSLDPVPGEQYF
NA	TRBV16	TRBJ2-7	NA	TGTGCCAGCAGCCCCCCCGACAGGTTAGGCTACGAGCAGTACTTC	CASSPPDRLGYEQYF
TRBD2	TRBV7-2	TRBJ2-3	NA	TGTGCCAGCAGCTTACGTCTAGCGGGGGTGGATACGCAGTATTTT	CASSLRLAGVDTQYF
TRBD2	TRBV7-3	TRBJ2-3	NA	TGTGCCAGCAGCTTACTCCGATTAGCGGGAAGCACAGATACGCAGTATTTT	CASSLLRLAGSTDTQYF
NA	TRBV18	TRBJ2-2	NA	TGTGCCAGCTCACCGGAGCGTAGCGACACCGGGGAGCTGTTTTTT	CASSPERSDTGELFF
TRBD1	TRBV7-9	TRBJ1-1	NA	TGTGCCAGCAGACTGGACAGGGGGCTCGATGAAGCTTTCTTT	CASRLDRGLDEAFF
NA	TRBV19	TRBJ2-5	NA	TGTGCCAGTAGTATAGATCCCGGGTCCACGCAAGAGACCCAGTACTTC	CASSIDPGSTQETQYF
NA	TRBV12-3/TRBV12-4	TRBJ1-5	NA	TGTGCCAGCAGTATGGACACCAATCAGCCCCAGCATTTT	CASSMDTNQPQHF
NA	TRBV3-1/TRBV3-2	TRBJ2-7	NA	TGTGCCAGCAGCCATATGGTCAGCTCCTACGAGCAGTACTTC	CASSHMVSSYEQYF
TRBD1	TRBV2	TRBJ1-2	NA	TGTGCCAGCAGTGAAGGGGACAGGGGGACCTATGGCTACACCTTC	CASSEGDRGTYGYTF
TRBD2	TRBV11-3	TRBJ2-1	NA	TGTGCCAGCAGCCAGGGACTAGCGGGGTACAATGAGCAGTTCTTC	CASSQGLAGYNEQFF
NA	TRBV19	TRBJ2-1	NA	TGTGCCAGTAGTATTAACGCGAGGGAGCAGTTCTTC	CASSINAREQFF